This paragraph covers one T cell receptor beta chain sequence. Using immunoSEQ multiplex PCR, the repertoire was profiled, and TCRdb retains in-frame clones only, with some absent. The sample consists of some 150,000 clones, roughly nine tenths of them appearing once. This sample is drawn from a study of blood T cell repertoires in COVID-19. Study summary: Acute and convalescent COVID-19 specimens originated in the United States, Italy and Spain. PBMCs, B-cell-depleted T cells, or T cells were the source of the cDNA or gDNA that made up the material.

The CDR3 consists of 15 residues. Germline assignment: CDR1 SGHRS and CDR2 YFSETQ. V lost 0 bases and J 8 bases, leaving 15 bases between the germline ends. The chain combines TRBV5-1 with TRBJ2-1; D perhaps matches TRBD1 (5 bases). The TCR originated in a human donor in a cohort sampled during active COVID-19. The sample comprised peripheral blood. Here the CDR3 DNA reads TGCGCCAGCAGCTTGGAGGGCAGGGAATTCGATGAGCAGTTCTTC. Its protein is CASSLEGREFDEQFF.